This T cell receptor (beta chain) was observed in a study of T cell repertoires in cytomegalovirus infection. About the research overall: Alongside well-studied HLA-B-restricted CMV epitopes, recently identified HLA-C-restricted CMV epitopes were also used. The public TCR beta signatures pointed to both CMV infection and matching HLA type. Study-wide findings and caveats: HLA-C-restricted CMV clonotypes gave the most frequent clonotype in two of eight donors. Cumulative frequency (of public TCR beta family members) identified carriers of CMV plus the relevant HLA.

TCRdb passed the reads through MiXCR, listing each CDR3 protein once. The sample lists about 830,000 distinct CDR3 sequences, around a third occurring once. From germline, CDR1 is SGHNT and CDR2 YYREEE (reference sequence). The V and J ends lost 4 bases and 11 bases, in that order; junction bases with no gene match: 8. The CDR3 is made up of 15 amino acids. Remarks on this clonotype: Its antigen is unidentified.

Material: cultured CD8+ T cells from PBMCs, obtained from culture after CMV antigen stimulation. The TCR originated in a human donor in good health (CMV status not recorded). Some clones in this sample may be carry-over from other donors' samples. The chain joins TRBV5-4 to TRBJ2-2, with 13 bases matching TRBD2. CDR3 sequence reads: CASSPGTSGASELFF. CDR3 coding DNA: TGTGCCAGCAGCCCAGGGACTAGCGGGGCCTCTGAGCTGTTTTTT.